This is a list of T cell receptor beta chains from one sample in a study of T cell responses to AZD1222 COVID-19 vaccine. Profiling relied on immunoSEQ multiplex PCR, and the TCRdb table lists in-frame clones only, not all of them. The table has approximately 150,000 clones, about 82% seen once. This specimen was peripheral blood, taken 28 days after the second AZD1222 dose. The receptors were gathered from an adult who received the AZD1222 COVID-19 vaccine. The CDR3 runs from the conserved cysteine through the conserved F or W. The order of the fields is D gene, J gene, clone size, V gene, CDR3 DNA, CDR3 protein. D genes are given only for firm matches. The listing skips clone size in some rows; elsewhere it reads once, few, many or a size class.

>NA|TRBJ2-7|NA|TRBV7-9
TGTGCCAGCAAGAGGATGGACAGATCCTACGAGCAGTACTTC
CASKRMDRSYEQYF
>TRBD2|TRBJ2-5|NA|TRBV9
TGTGCCAGCAGCCCTGGACTAGCGGAAGAGACCCAGTACTTC
CASSPGLAEETQYF
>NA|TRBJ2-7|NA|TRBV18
TGTGCCAGCTCACCACTAGTAAGGGAAAGCTACGAGCAGTACTTC
CASSPLVRESYEQYF
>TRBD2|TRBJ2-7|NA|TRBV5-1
TGCGCCAGCAGCATCGCGGGGGAAACCTACGAGCAGTACTTC
CASSIAGETYEQYF
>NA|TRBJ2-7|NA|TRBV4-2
TGTGCCAGCAGCCAAGACGGGGAGGGGGGCGAGCAGTACTTC
CASSQDGEGGEQYF
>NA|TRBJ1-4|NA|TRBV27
TGTGCCAGCAGGCTGGACAGATTTAATGAAAAACTGTTTTTT
CASRLDRFNEKLFF
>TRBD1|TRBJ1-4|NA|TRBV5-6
TGTGCCAGCAGCTTGGGACAGGGGGATGTTAATGAAAAACTGTTTTTT
CASSLGQGDVNEKLFF
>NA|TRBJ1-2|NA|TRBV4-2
TGTGCCAGCAGCCAAGATTCTGGGGGTAGCTACACCTTC
CASSQDSGGSYTF
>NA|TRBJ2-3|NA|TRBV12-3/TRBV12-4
TGTGCCAGCAGGCTTTCCACAGATACGCAGTATTTT
CASRLSTDTQYF
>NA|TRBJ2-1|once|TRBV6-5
TGTGCCAGCAGTTACTCGGGGGTAGCTAGCTCAGGGGAGCAGTTCTTC
CASSYSGVASSGEQFF
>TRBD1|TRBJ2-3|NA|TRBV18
TGTGCCAGCCTGGAGGGGACAGGCTGGACAGATACGCAGTATTTT
CASLEGTGWTDTQYF
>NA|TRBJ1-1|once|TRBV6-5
TGTGCCAGCAGCATAGGGGGGAACACTGAAGCTTTCTTT
CASSIGGNTEAFF
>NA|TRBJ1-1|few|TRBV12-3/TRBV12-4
TGTGCCAGCAGTCCCGGAACCTATGTTGAAGCTTTCTTT
CASSPGTYVEAFF
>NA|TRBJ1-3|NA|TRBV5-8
TGTGCCAGCAGCCCGTCCTTTGGTCGATTGAGCTCTGGAAACACCATATATTTT
CASSPSFGRLSSGNTIYF
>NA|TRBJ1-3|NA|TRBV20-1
TGCAGTGCTAGTGGGGGGGACTCTGGAAACACCATATATTTT
CSASGGDSGNTIYF
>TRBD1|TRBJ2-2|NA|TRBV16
TGTGCCAGCAGTCCCTTGGGGACAGCTACCGGGGAGCTGTTTTTT
CASSPLGTATGELFF
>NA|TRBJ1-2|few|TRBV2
TGTGCCAGCAGTGTAAGGGGCGGAGGCTACACCTTC
CASSVRGGGYTF
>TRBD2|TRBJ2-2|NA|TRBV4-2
TGTGCCAGCAGCCAAGGGGGTAGCGGGGGTCGGAACACCGGGGAGCTGTTTTTT
CASSQGGSGGRNTGELFF
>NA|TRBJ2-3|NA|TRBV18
TGTGCCAGCTCTACGGGGGATACGCAGTATTTT
CASSTGDTQYF
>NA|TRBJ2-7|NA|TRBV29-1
TGCAGCGTTAGATTCTCCTACGAGCAGTACTTC
CSVRFSYEQYF
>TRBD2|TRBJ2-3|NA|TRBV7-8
TGTGCCAGCAGCTTACGACTAGCGGCTAGCACAGATACGCAGTATTTT
CASSLRLAASTDTQYF
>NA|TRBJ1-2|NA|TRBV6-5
TGTGCCAGCCAAGCGGGCAGCATTTATTACTATGGCTACACCTTC
CASQAGSIYYYGYTF
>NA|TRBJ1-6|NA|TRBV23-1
TGCGCCGGAAAACCGTCCCCACGGAATTCACCCCTCCACTTT
CAGKPSPRNSPLHF
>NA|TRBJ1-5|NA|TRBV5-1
TGCGCCAGCAGTTGGACGGGTTCGAGCAATCAGCCCCAGCATTTT
CASSWTGSSNQPQHF
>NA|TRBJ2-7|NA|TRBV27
TGTGCCAGCAGTTTAAACGGGGCCCTTACCTACGAGCAGTACTTC
CASSLNGALTYEQYF
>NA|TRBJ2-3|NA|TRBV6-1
TGTGCCAGCAGTGAAGTGAGCGGAGGTTCCACAGATACGCAGTATTTT
CASSEVSGGSTDTQYF
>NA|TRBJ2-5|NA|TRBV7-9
TGTGCCAGCAGCTTAGAGGAGGAGACCCAGTACTTC
CASSLEEETQYF
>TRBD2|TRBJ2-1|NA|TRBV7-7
TGTGCTAGCAGCGCGACCGGGACTAGCGGGAGAAATGAGCAGTTCTTC
CASSATGTSGRNEQFF
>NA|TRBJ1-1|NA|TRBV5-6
TGTGCCAGCAGCATGGGGAGTACTAACACTGAAGCTTTCTTT
CASSMGSTNTEAFF
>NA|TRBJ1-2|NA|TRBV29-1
TGCAGCGTTGTAATAGGGGGGCGAGGCTACACCTTC
CSVVIGGRGYTF
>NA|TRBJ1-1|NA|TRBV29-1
TGCAGCTCCAGACCGGGGCTAGGAGCTGAAGCTTTCTTT
CSSRPGLGAEAFF
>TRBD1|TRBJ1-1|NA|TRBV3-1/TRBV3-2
TGTGCCAGCAGCTCCCGACAGGGCACTGAAGCTTTCTTT
CASSSRQGTEAFF
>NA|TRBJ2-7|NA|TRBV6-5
TGTGCCACCAACCGAGGGCGGGATCCCTACGAGCAGTACTTC
CATNRGRDPYEQYF
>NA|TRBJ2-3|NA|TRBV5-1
TGCGCCAGCAGCTTGGCCTTTGCAGATACGCAGTATTTT
CASSLAFADTQYF
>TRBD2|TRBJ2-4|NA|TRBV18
TGTGCCAGCTCACTTCACAGCGGGGAGAAAAACATTCAGTACTTC
CASSLHSGEKNIQYF
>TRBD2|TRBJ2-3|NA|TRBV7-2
TGTGCCAGCAGCTTAGCGTGGGGGGGTAGCGAGGCAGATACGCAGTATTTT
CASSLAWGGSEADTQYF
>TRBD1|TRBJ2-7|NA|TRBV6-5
TGTGCCAGCAGTTACTCCGCGGGACAGGGCTACGAGCAGTACTTC
CASSYSAGQGYEQYF
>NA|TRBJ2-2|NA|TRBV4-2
TGTGCCAGCAGCCAAGAGACCGGGGAGCTGTTTTTT
CASSQETGELFF
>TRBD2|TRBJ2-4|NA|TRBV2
TGTGCCAGCAGTGCCTCGGGGCTAGCGGGAGCGAACATTCAGTACTTC
CASSASGLAGANIQYF
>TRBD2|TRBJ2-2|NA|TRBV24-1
TGTGCCACCACACTTAGGACTAGCGGGAGGGCCGATGCCGGGGAGCTGTTTTTT
CATTLRTSGRADAGELFF
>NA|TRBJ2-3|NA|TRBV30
TGTGCCTGGAGTGGGCTGGCGGCAGATACGCAGTATTTT
CAWSGLAADTQYF
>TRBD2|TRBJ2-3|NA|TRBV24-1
TGTGCCACCAGTGATTTATTAGCGGGTACGCAGTATTTT
CATSDLLAGTQYF
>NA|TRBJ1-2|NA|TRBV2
TGTGCCAGCAGTGAATTTTCAGGGGAAACCTATGGCTACACCTTC
CASSEFSGETYGYTF
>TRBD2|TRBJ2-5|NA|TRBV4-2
TGTGCCAGCAGCCAAGATAGTGAGCGGGGGAAAGAGACCCAGTACTTC
CASSQDSERGKETQYF
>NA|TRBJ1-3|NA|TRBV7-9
TGTGCCAGCAGCTTAGCCCGGACGGATGCTGGAAACACCATATATTTT
CASSLARTDAGNTIYF
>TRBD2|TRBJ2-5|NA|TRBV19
TGTGCCAGTAGTATATCCCTAGCGGGGAACTTCCGGGAGACCCAGTACTTC
CASSISLAGNFRETQYF
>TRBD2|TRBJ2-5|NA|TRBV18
TGTGCCAGCACAGGGACTAGCGGACCTCAAGAGACCCAGTACTTC
CASTGTSGPQETQYF
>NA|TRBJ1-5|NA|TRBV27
TGTGCCAGCAGTTCAGGGGCCTACTGGGGTCAGCCCCAGCATTTT
CASSSGAYWGQPQHF
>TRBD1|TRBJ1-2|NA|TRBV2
TGTGCCAGCAGTGAAATGTTGTCAGGGGGGCAATCGAACTATGGCTACACCTTC
CASSEMLSGGQSNYGYTF
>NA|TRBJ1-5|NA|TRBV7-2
TGTGCCAGCAGCTTAGGGGGATCTGCCGATCAGCCCCAGCATTTT
CASSLGGSADQPQHF
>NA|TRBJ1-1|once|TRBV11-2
TGTGCCAGCACCTTTTACCGGGACACTGAAGCTTTCTTT
CASTFYRDTEAFF
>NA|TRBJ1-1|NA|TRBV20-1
TGCAGTGCCGTCCTTTTCACTGAAGCTTTCTTT
CSAVLFTEAFF
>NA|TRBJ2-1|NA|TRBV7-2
TGTGCCAGCAGCTTAGTGACAGAGGGTGAGCAGTTCTTC
CASSLVTEGEQFF
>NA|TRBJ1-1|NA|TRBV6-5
TGTGCCAGCAAGCCGGGGGTTGGGAACACTGAAGCTTTCTTT
CASKPGVGNTEAFF
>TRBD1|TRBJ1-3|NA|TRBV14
TGTGCCAGCAGCCAAGCATTGGGACAGCGAAACACCATATATTTT
CASSQALGQRNTIYF
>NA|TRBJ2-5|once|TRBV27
TGTGCCAGCAGTCTGACGACAGTCGGAGAGACCCAGTACTTC
CASSLTTVGETQYF
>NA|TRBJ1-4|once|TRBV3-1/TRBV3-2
TGTGCCAGCAGCCCCCTGGCCAGCGTAGAAAAACTGTTTTTT
CASSPLASVEKLFF
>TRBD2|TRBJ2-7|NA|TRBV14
TGTGCCAGCAGCCACCCGGGACTAGCGGTATCCTACGAGCAGTACTTC
CASSHPGLAVSYEQYF
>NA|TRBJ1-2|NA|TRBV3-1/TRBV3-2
TGTGCCAGCAGCGCCAGCAGGGGTGTTGGCTATGGCTACACCTTC
CASSASRGVGYGYTF